The T cell receptor (beta chain) described here comes from a study of blood T cells in healthy people across ages. In regard to this clonotype: Its cognate antigen is unknown.

Study findings and constraints: Measured against age, TCR beta diversity per million T cells decreased in a roughly linear manner.

A J-beta primer mix and a sample-barcoded 5' primer were used in a second PCR of roughly 6 to 11 cycles. Each TCR beta cDNA got a 12-nucleotide random molecular identifier. Sequencing of every sample gave 2.5 million or more CDR3-containing paired-end reads. From the 5' RACE reads, TCRdb called clonotypes with MiXCR, one entry per CDR3 protein. The profile shows about 1 million distinct CDR3 sequences, 40% to 55% of them singletons. The TCR sequence derives from a woman in her fifties or sixties in good health. The sample taken for sequencing was blood.

The CDR3 reads CASAMMGAGQPQHF. CDR3 nucleotides: TGTGCTAGTGCCATGATGGGGGCCGGTCAGCCCCAGCATTTT. J is TRBJ1-5 and V is TRBV12-5; D might be TRBD1 (6 bases). The germline V gene has CDR1 LGHNT and CDR2 FRNRAP. V lost 7 bases to trimming and J lost 6 bases, with 16 bases between them. CDR3 length: 14 residues.